Shown below are 10 T cell receptor beta chains from a single sample sequenced in a study of blood T cell repertoires in COVID-19. The protocol was immunoSEQ multiplex PCR, while the TCRdb copy is restricted to in-frame clones and leaves out a portion. Of some 240,000 clones listed, roughly 79% were seen once; the top ten hold 6% to 8%. Sequencing was done on a sample of peripheral blood. These receptors were taken from an elderly woman with COVID-19, enrolled during active disease.

The chain couples TRBV5-1 to TRBJ2-3, with 7 bases aligning to TRBD1. There are 16 residues in the CDR3. J gave up 2 bases and V 0 bases, and 6 bases lay outside the gene matches. Germline V gene sequence: CDR1 SGHRS, CDR2 YFSETQ. The CDR3 loop is CASSLGGRGITDTQYF. The CDR3 DNA reads as TGCGCCAGCAGCTTGGGGGGCAGGGGGATCACAGATACGCAGTATTTT.

Only one count was recorded for this clone. The chain recombines TRBV12-3 or TRBV12-4 with TRBJ1-6, with D tentatively TRBD1 (5 bases). CDR3 length: 12 amino acids. The germline V and J ends were trimmed by 7 bases and 9 bases, with 10 bases remaining between them. The CDR3: CASMGGGSPLHF. Written as DNA, the CDR3 is TGTGCCAGCATGGGGGGGGGTTCACCCCTCCACTTT.

The genes are TRBV1 and TRBJ1-2; the DNA was not compared with TRBD1, the D call given in the table. TRBV1 is a recognized pseudogene. This CDR3 is 14 amino acids long. The CDR3 region has the DNA TGCACCAGCAGCCAACAATGGACAGACTATGGCTACACCTTC. Translating gives CTSSQQWTDYGYTF.

This chain uses TRBV3-1 (or the pseudogene TRBV3-2) with TRBJ2-1, with D uncertain. The length of the CDR3 is 12 residues. CDR1 and CDR2 (germline): LGHDT, YNNKEL (reference sequence). Trimming took 3 bases from V and 3 from J, leaving 3 bases between them. CDR3 sequence (DNA): TGTGCCAGCAGCCACCTCTACAATGAGCAGTTCTTC. It codes for CASSHLYNEQFF.

The chain employs TRBV18 and TRBJ1-2; D gene uncertain. Germline CDR1 and CDR2: KGHSH and LQKENI. CDR3 length: 15 amino acids. The V end was cut by 2 bases, the J end by 1 base, with 11 bases between. The CDR3 spells CASSPGQAINYGYTF. CDR3 coding DNA: TGTGCCAGCTCACCAGGGCAGGCGATTAACTATGGCTACACCTTC.

V usage is TRBV29-1 and J usage is TRBJ2-3; D gene uncertain. V was trimmed by 4 bases and J by 0 bases, leaving 8 bases between them. CDR3 size: 13 residues. CDR1 is SQVTM and CDR2 is ANQGSEA in the germline V gene. The CDR3 nucleotides read TGCAGCGTTGCGGGTGCTAGCACAGATACGCAGTATTTT. This codes for CSVAGASTDTQYF.

V and J are TRBV2 and TRBJ1-1; D call uncertain. Germline CDR1 reads SNHLY; CDR2 reads FYNNEI. The length of the CDR3 is 13 residues. V lost 7 bases and J lost 1, with 10 bases in between. This chain's CDR3 is CASTLAENTEAFF. CDR3 bases: TGTGCCAGCACTTTGGCGGAGAACACTGAAGCTTTCTTT.

Only one count was recorded for this clone. This sequence joins TRBV4-1 and TRBJ1-1, with 7 bases identical to TRBD1. Losses at the gene ends were 0 bases for V and 5 bases for J; bases not matched to a gene: 6. The CDR3 totals 15 residues. Germline CDR1 is MGHRA and CDR2 is YSYEKL. CDR3: CASSQEEGARTEAFF. The CDR3 DNA is TGCGCCAGCAGCCAAGAGGAGGGGGCGCGTACTGAAGCTTTCTTT.

V and J are TRBV19 and TRBJ2-3, with 9 nucleotides matching TRBD2. The V gene's germline CDR1 is LNHDA and CDR2 SQIVND (reference sequence). This CDR3 comprises 16 residues. With V trimmed by 5 bases and J by 0 bases, 6 bases remained unmatched. CDR3 sequence: CASSLRGTSSTDTQYF. The CDR3 DNA reads as TGTGCCAGTAGTCTGAGGGGGACTAGCAGCACAGATACGCAGTATTTT.

The V gene is TRBV30, the J gene TRBJ1-2; 10 nucleotides match TRBD1. The CDR3 has 17 residues. Germline assignment: CDR1 GTSNPN and CDR2 SVGIG (reference sequence). V was pared by 1 base and J by 2 bases, with 10 bases of the junction left unmatched. CDR3 sequence: CAWSGYSGQGSNYGYTF. Here the CDR3 DNA reads TGTGCCTGGAGTGGGTATTCGGGACAGGGGTCCAACTATGGCTACACCTTC.